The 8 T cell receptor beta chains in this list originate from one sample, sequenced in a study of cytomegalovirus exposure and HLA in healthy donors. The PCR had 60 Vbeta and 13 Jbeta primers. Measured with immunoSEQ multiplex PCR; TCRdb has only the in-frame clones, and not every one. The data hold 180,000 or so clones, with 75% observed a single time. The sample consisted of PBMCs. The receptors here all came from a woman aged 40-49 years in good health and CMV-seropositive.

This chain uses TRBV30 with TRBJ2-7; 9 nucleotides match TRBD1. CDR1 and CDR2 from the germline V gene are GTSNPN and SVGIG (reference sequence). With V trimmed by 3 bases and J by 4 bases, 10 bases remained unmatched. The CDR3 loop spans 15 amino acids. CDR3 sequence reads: CAWSSFRDREYEQYF. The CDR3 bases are TGTGCCTGGAGCTCATTCCGGGACAGGGAATACGAGCAGTACTTC.

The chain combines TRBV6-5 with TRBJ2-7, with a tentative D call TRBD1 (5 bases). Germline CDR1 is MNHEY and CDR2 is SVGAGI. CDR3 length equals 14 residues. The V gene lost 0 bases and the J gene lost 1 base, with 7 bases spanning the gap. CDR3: CASSYSPGSYEQYF. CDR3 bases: TGTGCCAGCAGTTACTCGCCAGGGTCCTACGAGCAGTACTTC.

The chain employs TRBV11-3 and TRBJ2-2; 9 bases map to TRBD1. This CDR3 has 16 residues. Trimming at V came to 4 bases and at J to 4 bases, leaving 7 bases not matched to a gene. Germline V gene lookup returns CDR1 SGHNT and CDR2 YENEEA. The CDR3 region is CASSSGQGGGTGELFF. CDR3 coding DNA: TGTGCCAGCAGCTCGGGACAGGGTGGCGGCACCGGGGAGCTGTTTTTT. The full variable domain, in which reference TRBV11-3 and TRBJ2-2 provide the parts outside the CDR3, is EAGVVQSPRYKIIEKKQPVAFWCNPISGHNTLYWYLQNLGQGPELLIRYENEEAVDDSQLPKDRFSAERLKGVDSTLKIQPAELGDSAVYLCASSSGQGGGTGELFFGEGSRLTVL.

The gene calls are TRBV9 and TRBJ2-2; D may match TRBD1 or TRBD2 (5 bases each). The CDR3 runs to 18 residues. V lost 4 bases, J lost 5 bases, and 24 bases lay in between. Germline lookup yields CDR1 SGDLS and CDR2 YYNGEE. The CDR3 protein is CASSIGEIGVRLTGELFF. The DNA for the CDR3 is TGTGCCAGCAGCATAGGGGAGATCGGGGTTCGGCTTACCGGGGAGCTGTTTTTT.

The CDR3 loop reads CASSLSRRGMGSPLHF. The CDR3 DNA sequence: TGTGCCAGCAGTTTATCGAGGAGAGGGATGGGCTCACCCCTCCACTTT. The rearrangement joins TRBV27 to TRBJ1-6, with D hard to call. The V end lost 0 bases, the J end lost 10 bases, and 16 bases lay between the germline ends. The CDR3 length is 16 residues. Germline V CDR1 and CDR2: MNHEY, SMNVEV (reference sequence).

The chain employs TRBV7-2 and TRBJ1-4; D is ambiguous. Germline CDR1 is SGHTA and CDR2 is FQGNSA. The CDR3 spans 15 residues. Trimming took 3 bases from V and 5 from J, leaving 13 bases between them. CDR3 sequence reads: CASSFAGLSNEKLFF. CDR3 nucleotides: TGTGCCAGCAGCTTCGCAGGCCTTTCCAATGAAAAACTGTTTTTT.

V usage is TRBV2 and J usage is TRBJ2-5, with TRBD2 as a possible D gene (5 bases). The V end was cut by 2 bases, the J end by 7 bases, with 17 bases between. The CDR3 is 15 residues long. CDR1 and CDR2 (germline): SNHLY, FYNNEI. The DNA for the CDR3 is TGTGCCAGCAGTGAACAACCGACTGTCGGAGGGACCCAGTACTTC. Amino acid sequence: CASSEQPTVGGTQYF.

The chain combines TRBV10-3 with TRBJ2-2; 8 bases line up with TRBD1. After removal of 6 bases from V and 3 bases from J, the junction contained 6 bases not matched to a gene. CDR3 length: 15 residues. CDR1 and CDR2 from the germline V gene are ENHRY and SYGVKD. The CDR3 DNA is TGTGCCATCAGAGGGGCACAGGGGGACACCGGGGAGCTGTTTTTT. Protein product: CAIRGAQGDTGELFF.